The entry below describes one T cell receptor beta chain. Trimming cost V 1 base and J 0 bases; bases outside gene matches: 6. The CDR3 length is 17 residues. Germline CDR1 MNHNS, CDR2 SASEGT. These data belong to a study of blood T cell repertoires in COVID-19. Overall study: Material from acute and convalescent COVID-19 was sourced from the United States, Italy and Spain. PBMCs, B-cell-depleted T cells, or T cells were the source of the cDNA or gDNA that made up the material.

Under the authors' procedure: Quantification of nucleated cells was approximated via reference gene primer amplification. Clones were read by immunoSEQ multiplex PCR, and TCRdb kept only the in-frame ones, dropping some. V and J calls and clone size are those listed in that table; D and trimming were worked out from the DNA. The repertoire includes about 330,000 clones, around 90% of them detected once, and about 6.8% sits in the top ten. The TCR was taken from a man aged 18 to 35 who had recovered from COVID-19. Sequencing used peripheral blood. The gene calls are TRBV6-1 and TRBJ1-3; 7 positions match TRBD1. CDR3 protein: CASSEEVGQLSGNTIYF. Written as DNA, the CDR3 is TGTGCCAGCAGTGAAGAAGTGGGACAGCTCTCTGGAAACACCATATATTTT.